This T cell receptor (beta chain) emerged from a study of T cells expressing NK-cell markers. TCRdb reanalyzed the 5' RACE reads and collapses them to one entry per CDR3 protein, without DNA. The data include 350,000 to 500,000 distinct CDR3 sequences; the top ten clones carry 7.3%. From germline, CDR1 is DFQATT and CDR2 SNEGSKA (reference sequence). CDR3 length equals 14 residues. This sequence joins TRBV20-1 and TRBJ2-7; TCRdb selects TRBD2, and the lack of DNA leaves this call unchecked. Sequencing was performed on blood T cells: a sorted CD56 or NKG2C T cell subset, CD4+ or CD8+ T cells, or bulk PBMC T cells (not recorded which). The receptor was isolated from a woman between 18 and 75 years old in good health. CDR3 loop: CSARVTSVPYEQYF.